Listed below are T cell receptor beta chains from one sample, sequenced in a study of cytomegalovirus exposure and HLA in healthy donors. Produced via immunoSEQ multiplex PCR; TCRdb's table is partial and in-frame only. Of roughly 100,000 clones detected, around 75% appear once; the ten largest clones hold around 1.3%. Sequencing used PBMCs. The receptors were gathered from a man aged 35-49 years in good health and CMV-seronegative. Both conserved end residues are part of each CDR3. Fields, in order: clone size, J gene, D gene, V gene, CDR3 DNA, CDR3 protein. The D gene is left open where the match is weak. Some rows mark clone size as missing; the rest say once, few, many or name a class of expanded clone.

. TRBJ2-5 . TRBV5-1 TGCGCCAGCAGCTTGGCGTCAGGGCGGCAAGAGACCCAGTACTTC CASSLASGRQETQYF
. TRBJ2-5 TRBD1 TRBV11-3 TGTGCCAGCAGCTCTATCAGGGGGCAGGAGACCCAGTACTTC CASSSIRGQETQYF
. TRBJ1-2 TRBD1 TRBV7-2 TGTGCCAGCAACGACATGACAGGGGGTTACTATGGCTACACCTTC CASNDMTGGYYGYTF
. TRBJ1-3 . TRBV29-1 TGCAGCGTTTCCAGGTTTGCTGGAAACACCATATATTTT CSVSRFAGNTIYF
few TRBJ1-1 TRBD1 TRBV6-5 TGTGCCAGCAGCCCCCGGACAGGGTCCCCCACTGAAGCTTTCTTT CASSPRTGSPTEAFF
. TRBJ1-5 . TRBV6-5 TGTGCCAGCAGTTACTCGAGGGGGTCAAATCAGCCCCAGCATTTT CASSYSRGSNQPQHF
. TRBJ2-7 TRBD1 TRBV7-9 TGTGCCAGCAGCCCGACAGGGGGCTCCTACGAGCAGTACTTC CASSPTGGSYEQYF
. TRBJ1-4 TRBD1 TRBV5-1 TGCGCCAGCAGAGGACAGGGGGCAACTAATGAAAAACTGTTTTTT CASRGQGATNEKLFF
. TRBJ1-3 . TRBV2 TGTGCCAGCAGTGAATGGGGCACCTCTGGAAACACCATATATTTT CASSEWGTSGNTIYF
. TRBJ1-1 TRBD1 TRBV6-6 TGTGCCAGCCGACCAGGGACAGGGTCTGAAGCTTTCTTT CASRPGTGSEAFF
. TRBJ2-7 TRBD2 TRBV19 TGTGCCAGTAGTATCGGGCCTAGCGGGGGGGATTACGAGCAGTACTTC CASSIGPSGGDYEQYF
once TRBJ2-7 . TRBV4-2 TGTGCCAGCAGCCAAGCGACTGGGGAGCAGTACTTC CASSQATGEQYF
. TRBJ2-6 TRBD2 TRBV5-6 TGTGCCAGCAGCCTCGGGAGGAGTGGTGGGGCCAACGTCCTGACTTTC CASSLGRSGGANVLTF